Listed here are 5 T cell receptor beta chains from one sample, sequenced in a study of spatial heterogeneity in lung cancer. Study-wide points: In tumors, expanded intratumoral alpha and beta TCR counts tracked mutation counts.

MiXCR was run by TCRdb on the 5' RACE reads, yielding one entry per CDR3 protein. The data contain some 14,000 distinct CDR3 sequences, about 5.6% of them seen just once; the ten biggest clones take up around 10%. Noted time point: sample taken at primary tumor resection. Their antigen targets remain unknown. Sequenced material: lung tumor tissue, taken at surgery. These receptors were collected from a female donor with early-stage non-small cell lung cancer.

This clonotype has at least ten counts. This chain uses TRBV24-1 with TRBJ1-1; no firm D call. This CDR3 is built from 12 residues. The V gene's germline CDR1 is KGHDR and CDR2 SFDVKD. The V end lost 5 bases, the J end lost 1 base, and 4 bases lay between the germline ends. The CDR3 sequence is CATSAQNTEAFF. In DNA form, the CDR3 reads TGTGCCACCAGTGCCCAGAACACTGAAGCTTTCTTT.

At least ten counts were recorded for this clonotype. The chain carries TRBV20-1 and TRBJ2-3, with TRBD2 matching 11 bases. CDR1 is DFQATT, CDR2 SNEGSKA, per germline (reference sequence). The junction had 10 bases not matched to a gene; V was cut back by 0 bases and J by 5 bases. CDR3 size: 17 residues. The CDR3: CSARDAPIAGGRDTQYF. The CDR3 DNA sequence: TGCAGTGCTAGAGATGCTCCAATAGCGGGGGGGCGAGATACGCAGTATTTT.

This clonotype is classed as hyperexpanded. The chain has TRBV11-2 and TRBJ2-3; D might be TRBD2 (6 bases). CDR1 and CDR2 from the germline V gene are SGHAT and FQNNGV. CDR3 length: 15 amino acids. Trimming left V 4 bases short and J 2 bases short, with 13 bases between. CDR3 sequence reads: CASSSRGRATDTQYF. The CDR3, as DNA: TGTGCCAGCAGCTCGCGGGGAAGGGCCACAGATACGCAGTATTTT.

This clonotype was observed many times. The chain combines TRBV6-5 with TRBJ2-1; D is unclear. The CDR3 length is 14 residues. The V end lost 6 bases, the J end lost 0 bases, and 9 bases lay between the germline ends. Germline V gene sequence: CDR1 MNHEY, CDR2 SVGAGI. CDR3 in amino acids: CASRQISSYNEQFF. The DNA for the CDR3 is TGTGCCAGCAGGCAAATAAGCTCCTACAATGAGCAGTTCTTC.

This clonotype occurred many times. The chain employs TRBV12-3 or TRBV12-4 and TRBJ1-2; D is unresolved. The V gene lost 1 base and the J gene lost 4 bases, with 10 bases spanning the gap. CDR3 length equals 14 residues. This chain's CDR3 is CASSLGPQRYGYTF. As DNA, the CDR3 is TGTGCCAGCAGTTTAGGACCCCAACGCTATGGCTACACCTTC.